Shown below are 6 T cell receptor beta chains from a single sample sequenced in a study of CD4 T cells in lung cancer. At least 3 cm from the malignant lesion, non-adjacent lung tissue was taken from the same resection. Clones were sequenced by immunoSEQ multiplex PCR, and TCRdb holds only the in-frame ones, with some missing. The sample consists of roughly 9,800 clones, 50% to 75% of them appearing once. The sample was normal lung tissue taken away from the tumor. These receptors were obtained from a man aged 60 to 69 with non-small cell lung cancer.

The rearrangement uses TRBV2 and TRBJ2-3; D ambiguous. This CDR3 is 10 amino acids long. Germline loops: CDR1 SNHLY, CDR2 FYNNEI. The ends were cut back, 10 bases at V and 3 bases at J, with 5 bases in the middle. This CDR3 reads CAIETDTQYF. CDR3 DNA: TGTGCCATCGAGACAGATACGCAGTATTTT.

This clone appeared a single time. The chain uses TRBV7-8 and TRBJ2-5; 7 bases line up with TRBD1. Unmatched junction bases numbered 11, after V lost 1 base and J lost 3 bases. This CDR3 comprises 17 residues. Germline-derived CDR1 and CDR2 are SGHVS and FQNEAQ. The CDR3, as DNA: TGTGCCAGCAGCTTAGTCCCTAACAGGGGTAAGGAAGAGACCCAGTACTTC. Protein sequence: CASSLVPNRGKEETQYF. Combining the CDR3 with reference TRBV7-8 and TRBJ2-5 gives the whole variable domain GAGVSQSPRYKVAKRGQDVALRCDPISGHVSLFWYQQALGQGPEFLTYFQNEAQLDKSGLPSDRFFAERPEGSVSTLKIQRTQQEDSAVYLCASSLVPNRGKEETQYFGPGTRLLVL.

The chain joins TRBV28 to TRBJ2-5; D gene uncertain. Trimming took off 6 bases at V and 2 bases at J, with 13 bases between the two ends. The CDR3 runs 14 residues. The germline CDR1 and CDR2 sequences are MDHEN and SYDVKM. DNA of the CDR3: TGTGCCAGCAGCGCCCAATGGAGTCAAGAGACCCAGTACTTC. Translating gives CASSAQWSQETQYF.

This clone is medium-sized. The chain is built from TRBV30 and TRBJ1-5; tentative D call: TRBD1 (5 bases). The ends were cut back, 1 base at V and 2 bases at J, with 9 bases in the middle. This CDR3 has 14 amino acids. Germline loops: CDR1 GTSNPN, CDR2 SVGIG (reference sequence). CDR3 loop: CAWSGQNRNQPQHF. The CDR3 bases are TGTGCCTGGAGTGGACAGAATCGCAATCAGCCCCAGCATTTT.

The chain combines TRBV6-1 with TRBJ1-4; the match to TRBD1 covers 7 bases. The CDR3 totals 16 residues. V was clipped by 4 bases and J by 7 bases; unmatched bases: 12. The germline V gene has CDR1 MNHNS and CDR2 SASEGT. The chain's CDR3 is CASSGKPQGSGEKLFF. The CDR3 DNA follows: TGTGCCAGCAGTGGAAAGCCACAGGGGAGCGGTGAAAAACTGTTTTTT.

This clone was observed a handful of times. The gene calls are TRBV5-1 and TRBJ2-7, with TRBD1 matching 9 bases. After removal of 4 bases from V and 2 bases from J, the junction contained 7 bases not matched to a gene. CDR3 length: 15 amino acids. CDR1 is SGHRS, CDR2 YFSETQ, per germline. The CDR3 loop reads CASSPGQGRTYEQYV. The CDR3, as DNA: TGCGCCAGCAGCCCGGGACAGGGACGGACCTACGAGCAGTACGTC.